Presented here are 5 T cell receptor beta chains from one specimen sequenced in a study of blood T cell repertoires in COVID-19. The repertoire was sequenced with immunoSEQ multiplex PCR; TCRdb's copy has only in-frame clones and lacks some. The sample includes more than 90,000 clones, approximately 80% of them seen just once. Material for sequencing was peripheral blood. The receptor set was obtained from a man between 65 and 85 years old with acute or convalescent COVID-19.

This chain joins TRBV19 and TRBJ1-1; 7 bases are a match to TRBD1. The V and J ends lost 8 bases and 0 bases, in that order; junction bases with no gene match: 3. CDR1 is LNHDA, CDR2 SQIVND, per germline (reference sequence). The CDR3 is made up of 13 amino acids. As DNA, the CDR3 is TGTGCCAGTCGACAGGGTATGAACACTGAAGCTTTCTTT. Amino acids: CASRQGMNTEAFF.

This chain uses TRBV6-5 with TRBJ2-1; perhaps TRBD2 as D (6 bases). V was shortened by 0 bases and J by 15 bases, with 12 bases between the two germline ends. The length of the CDR3 is 12 residues. Germline V gene sequence: CDR1 MNHEY, CDR2 SVGAGI. The CDR3 loop reads CASSYSGGPGFF. The CDR3 DNA reads TGTGCCAGCAGTTACTCGGGAGGCCCCGGGTTCTTC.

This clone has just one count. This chain uses TRBV7-3 with TRBJ2-5; the match to TRBD2 covers 7 bases. The length of the CDR3 is 13 residues. J gave up 3 bases and V 3 bases, and 1 base lay outside the gene matches. Germline V gene lookup returns CDR1 SGHTA and CDR2 FQGTGA. The CDR3 spells CASSFAGEETQYF. Written as DNA, the CDR3 is TGTGCCAGCAGCTTCGCGGGGGAAGAGACCCAGTACTTC.

This sequence joins TRBV10-3 and TRBJ1-1; TRBD1 matches at 11 bases. CDR1 and CDR2 (germline): ENHRY, SYGVKD. This CDR3 region has 13 residues. V shed 6 bases, J shed 7 bases, and the junction held 4 bases outside the gene matches. CDR3 bases: TGTGCCATCAGCCCGGGACAGGGGGGTGAAGCTTTCTTT. Translated: CAISPGQGGEAFF.

The rearrangement joins TRBV5-1 to TRBJ1-5, with D perhaps matching TRBD1 (6 bases). Deletions cut 3 bases from V and 6 bases from J, with 22 bases between. The germline V gene encodes CDR1 SGHRS and CDR2 YFSETQ. The CDR3 is 17 amino acids. The CDR3 is CASSWGPVNRDGQPQHF. CDR3 in DNA: TGCGCCAGCAGCTGGGGCCCCGTTAACAGGGATGGTCAGCCCCAGCATTTT.